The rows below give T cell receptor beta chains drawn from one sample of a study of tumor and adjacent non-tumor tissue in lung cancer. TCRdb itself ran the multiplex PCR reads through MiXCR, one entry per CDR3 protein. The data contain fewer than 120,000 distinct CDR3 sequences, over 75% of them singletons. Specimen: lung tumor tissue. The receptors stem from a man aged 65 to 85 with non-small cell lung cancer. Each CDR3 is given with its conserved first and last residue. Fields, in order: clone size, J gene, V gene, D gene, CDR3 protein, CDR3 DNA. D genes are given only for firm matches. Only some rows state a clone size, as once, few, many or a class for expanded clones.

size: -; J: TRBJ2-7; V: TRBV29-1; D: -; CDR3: CSVIVGKEQYF; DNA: TGCAGCGTTATCGTCGGGAAGGAGCAGTACTTC
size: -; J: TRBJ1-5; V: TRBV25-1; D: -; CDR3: CASTDMGNQPQHF; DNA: TGTGCTAGCACCGACATGGGGAATCAGCCCCAGCATTTT
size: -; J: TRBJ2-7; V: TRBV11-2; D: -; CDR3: CTSSPPQASNAQEQYF; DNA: TGTACCAGCAGCCCCCCCCAAGCGTCAAACGCCCAAGAGCAGTACTTC
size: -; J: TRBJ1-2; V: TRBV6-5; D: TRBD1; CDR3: CASSYITGQANYGYTF; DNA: TGTGCCAGTAGTTACATAACGGGACAGGCTAACTATGGCTACACCTTC
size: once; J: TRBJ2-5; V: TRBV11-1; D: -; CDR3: CDSSLGRTNQETRYF; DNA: TGTGACAGCAGCCTGGGTAGGACAAATCAAGAGACCCGGTACTTC
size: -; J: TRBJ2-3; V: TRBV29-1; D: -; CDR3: CSVDRLVGVMQYF; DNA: TGCAGCGTTGATCGTCTAGTGGGAGTGATGCAGTATTTT
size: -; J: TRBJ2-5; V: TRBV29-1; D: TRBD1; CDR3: CSSKSYLRTGQDTQYF; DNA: TGCAGCTCCAAGTCCTACCTCCGGACAGGTCAAGATACCCAGTACTTC
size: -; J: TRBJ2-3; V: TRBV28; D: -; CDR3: CASNPRDRIDTQYF; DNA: TGTGCTAGCAATCCTCGAGACCGTATAGATACGCAGTATTTT
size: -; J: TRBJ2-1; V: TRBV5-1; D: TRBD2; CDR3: CANRVGTSRSGEQFF; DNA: TGCGCCAACAGAGTCGGGACTAGCCGAAGTGGTGAGCAGTTCTTC
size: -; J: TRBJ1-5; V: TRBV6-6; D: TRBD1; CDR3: CASSYLGWGQNSKQPRHF; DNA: TGTGCCAGCAGTTACCTCGGGTGGGGACAGAATAGCAAACAGCCCCGGCATTTT
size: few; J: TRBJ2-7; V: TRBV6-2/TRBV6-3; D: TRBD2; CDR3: CASRLAGPIYEQYF; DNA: TGTGCCAGCAGACTAGCGGGACCGATCTACGAGCAGTATTTC
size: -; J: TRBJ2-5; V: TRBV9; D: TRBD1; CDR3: CASSRQGGGQAHF; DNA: TGTGCCAGCAGCAGACAGGGGGGGGGACAGGCCCACTTC
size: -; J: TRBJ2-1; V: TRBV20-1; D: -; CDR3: CSASIRMYNKQFF; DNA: TGCAGTGCTAGTATTAGAATGTACAATAAGCAGTTCTTC
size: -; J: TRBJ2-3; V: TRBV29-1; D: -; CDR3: CSVIPWEYTDTQYF; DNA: TGCAGCGTTATCCCATGGGAATACACAGATACGCAGTATTTT
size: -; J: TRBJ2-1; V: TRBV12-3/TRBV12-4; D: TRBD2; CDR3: CASSTRGGPSLNEQFF; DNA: TGTGCCAGCAGTACCCGGGGGGGGCCTTCCCTCAATGAGCAGTTCTTC
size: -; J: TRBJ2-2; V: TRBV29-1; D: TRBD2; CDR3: CNADVAGVTGELFF; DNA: TGCAACGCTGACGTAGCGGGGGTCACAGGGGAGCTGTTTTTT
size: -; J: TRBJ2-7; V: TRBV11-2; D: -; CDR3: CASGPLSYEQYF; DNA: TGTGCCAGCGGCCCTCTGTCCTACGAGCAGTACTTC
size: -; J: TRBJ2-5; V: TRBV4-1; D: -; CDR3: CVSSQDGLSIKTQYF; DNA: TGCGTCAGCAGCCAAGATGGACTATCTATCAAGACCCAGTACTTC
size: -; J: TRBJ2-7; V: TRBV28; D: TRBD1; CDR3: CASRGVGQGVNEQYF; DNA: TGTGCCAGCAGAGGAGTAGGACAGGGGGTAAACGAGCAGTACTTC
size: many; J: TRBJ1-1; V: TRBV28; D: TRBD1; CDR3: CASSEQGARAEAFF; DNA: TGTGCCAGCAGTGAACAGGGGGCGAGGGCTGAAGCTTTCTTT
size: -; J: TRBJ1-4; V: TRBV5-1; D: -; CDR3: CAIRDATNEKLFF; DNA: TGCGCCATCAGGGACGCAACTAATGAAAAACTGTTTTTT
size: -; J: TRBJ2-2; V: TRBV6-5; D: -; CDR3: CASVGGPWELIF; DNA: TGTGCCAGCGTCGGGGGCCCCTGGGAGCTGATTTTT
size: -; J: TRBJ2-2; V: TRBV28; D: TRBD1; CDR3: CASSQGRGIGELFF; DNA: TGTGCCAGCAGTCAGGGCAGGGGGATCGGGGAGCTGTTTTTT
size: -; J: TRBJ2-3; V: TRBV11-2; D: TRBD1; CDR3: CASSSQGFSDTQCF; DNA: TGTGCCAGCAGCTCACAGGGGTTTTCAGATACCCAGTGTTTT
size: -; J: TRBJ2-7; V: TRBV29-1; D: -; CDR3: CNVEGGFSYEQYF; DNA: TGCAACGTTGAGGGTGGCTTCTCCTACGAGCAGTACTTC
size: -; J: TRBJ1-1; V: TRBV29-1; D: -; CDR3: CSGGREGYAETFF; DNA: TGCAGCGGTGGCAGGGAAGGGTACGCTGAAACTTTCTTT
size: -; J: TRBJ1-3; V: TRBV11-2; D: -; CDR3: CASSHTWIPPNTIYF; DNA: TGTGCCAGCAGCCACACCTGGATCCCTCCAAACACCATATATTTT
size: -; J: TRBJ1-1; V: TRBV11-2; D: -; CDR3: CASSLAEMGMYTKSFF; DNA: TGTGCCAGCAGCTTAGCGGAGATGGGGATGTACACTAAATCTTTCTTT
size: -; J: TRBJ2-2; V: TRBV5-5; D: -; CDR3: CASSMYGGELFF; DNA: TGTGCCAGCAGTATGTATGGCGGGGAGCTGTTTTTT
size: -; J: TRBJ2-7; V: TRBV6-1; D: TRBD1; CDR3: CVSTGGSLRDQYF; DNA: TGTGTCAGCACAGGGGGCTCTTTGAGGGATCAGTACTTC
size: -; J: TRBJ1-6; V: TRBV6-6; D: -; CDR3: CASSYGDSYNSPLRF; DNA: TGTGCCAGCAGTTACGGGGACTCCTATAATTCACCCCTCCGCTTT